This TCR beta chain emerged from a study of radiotherapy plus CTLA-4 blockade in lung cancer. This table comes from immunoSEQ multiplex PCR, and its TCRdb copy is limited to in-frame clones, with some not included. The data contain tens of thousands of clones, 60% to 80% of them singletons. The sequenced sample was peripheral blood, obtained from a patient treated with radiotherapy plus ipilimumab. The TCR comes from a human donor with non-small cell lung cancer that progressed on radiotherapy plus ipilimumab.

CDR3 in amino acids: CASSQGGQGFYEQYF. CDR3 coding DNA: TGTGCCAGCAGCCAAGGGGGGCAGGGGTTTTACGAGCAGTACTTC. This chain uses TRBV4-2 with TRBJ2-7; TRBD1 might be the D (6 bases). V lost 1 base and J lost 4, with 14 bases in between. The CDR3 is 15 amino acids. Germline CDR1 is LGHNA and CDR2 is YNFKEQ.